These T cell receptor beta chains were read from a single sample in a study of OX40 agonist ivuxolimab in advanced cancers. Clones were sequenced by immunoSEQ multiplex PCR, and TCRdb holds only the in-frame ones, with some missing. Among about 73,000 clones, about 93% were seen once, and the ten largest hold 0.5% to 0.55%. Here the sequenced sample was CD4+ or CD8+ T cells sorted from blood, taken in a trial of the OX40 agonist ivuxolimab. Receptors originate from an adult with an advanced solid tumor such as melanoma, head and neck, liver or kidney cancer. Each CDR3 is given with its conserved first and last residue. D genes are given only for firm matches. The listing skips clone size in some rows; elsewhere it reads once, few, many or a size class.

TRBD2 | . | TRBJ2-7 | TRBV5-1 | TGCGCCAGCAGCTTTAATCCCCCGGGAGGAGGCTACGAGCAGTACTTC | CASSFNPPGGGYEQYF
TRBD1 | . | TRBJ1-2 | TRBV28 | TGTGCCAGCAGACTACTGGGACAGGGAGCCTCTAACTATGGCTACACCTTC | CASRLLGQGASNYGYTF
. | . | TRBJ2-1 | TRBV5-1 | TGCGCCAGCAGCTTCGAGAGGAGGTCATACAATGAGCAGTTCTTC | CASSFERRSYNEQFF
. | . | TRBJ1-6 | TRBV30 | TGTGCCTGGGAAGGCCCCGGGGGCCATAATTCACCCCTCCACTTT | CAWEGPGGHNSPLHF
. | . | TRBJ2-4 | TRBV6-5 | TGTGCCAGCAGACCCAATGGACAGAACATTCAGTACTTC | CASRPNGQNIQYF
. | . | TRBJ2-1 | TRBV30 | TGTGCCTGGACGGGAGAGTGGTCCTACAATGAGCAGTTCTTC | CAWTGEWSYNEQFF
TRBD2 | once | TRBJ2-7 | TRBV6-5 | TGTGCCAGCAGCTCGGCCAGCGGGAACTACGAGCAGTACTTC | CASSSASGNYEQYF
TRBD2 | once | TRBJ2-1 | TRBV6-6 | TGTGCCAGCAGTTACGAGAAGCGGGGCTACAATGAGCAGTTCTTC | CASSYEKRGYNEQFF
. | . | TRBJ1-1 | TRBV4-3 | TGCGCCAGCAGCCTACAGAGGGACACTGAAGCTTTCTTT | CASSLQRDTEAFF
. | . | TRBJ2-2 | TRBV7-3 | TGTGCCAGCAGCTCACGCCGTACCGGGGAGCTGTTTTTT | CASSSRRTGELFF
TRBD2 | . | TRBJ2-3 | TRBV7-3 | TGTGCCAGCAGCCCCCGGGCTAGCGGGAGGGGGGGCACAGATACGCAGTATTTT | CASSPRASGRGGTDTQYF
TRBD1 | . | TRBJ2-7 | TRBV6-5 | TGTGCCAGCAGTAAGGACAGGTCCCCCTACGAGCAGTACTTC | CASSKDRSPYEQYF
TRBD2 | . | TRBJ2-5 | TRBV30 | TGTGCCTGGAGTCAAAGACTAGCGCAAGAGACCCAGTACTTC | CAWSQRLAQETQYF
. | . | TRBJ1-2 | TRBV15 | TGTGCCACCAGCAGAAGACAGTTTAACTATGGCTACACCTTC | CATSRRQFNYGYTF
. | . | TRBJ1-1 | TRBV7-2 | TGTGCCAGCAGCACAGTGGGTCGTGAGGCTTTCTTT | CASSTVGREAFF
TRBD1 | . | TRBJ1-2 | TRBV5-1 | TGCGCCAGCAGCTTGATGGGACAGGGGGCAGATGGCTACACCTTC | CASSLMGQGADGYTF
. | . | TRBJ2-3 | TRBV7-9 | TGTGCCAGCTTCCTGTGGACAGATACGCAGTATTTT | CASFLWTDTQYF
TRBD1 | . | TRBJ2-7 | TRBV5-1 | TGCGCCAGCAGCGGCATAACAGGGGGCTACGAGCAGTACTTC | CASSGITGGYEQYF
. | . | TRBJ1-5 | TRBV11-2 | TGTGCCAGCAGCTTAGACCTTAAGGGCAATCAGCCCCAGCATTTT | CASSLDLKGNQPQHF
. | . | TRBJ2-4 | TRBV19 | TGTGCCAGTAACCCAGGGAGGACAGCCAAAAACATTCAGTACTTC | CASNPGRTAKNIQYF
TRBD2 | . | TRBJ2-7 | TRBV18 | TGTGCCAGCTCACAAGGGCAGGGAGGGATCGACACCCAGTACTTC | CASSQGQGGIDTQYF
TRBD2 | once | TRBJ2-1 | TRBV6-6 | TGTGCCAGCAGCCCTGGACTAGCGGGAGTAAATGAGCAGTTCTTC | CASSPGLAGVNEQFF
TRBD1 | . | TRBJ2-7 | TRBV6-1 | TGTGCCAGCAGTGTGATAGGGACAGGGGATCGGTACGAGCAGTACTTC | CASSVIGTGDRYEQYF
. | . | TRBJ2-1 | TRBV5-1 | TGCGCCAGCAGCTTGGACCCTAGCTCGGATGAGCAGTTCTTC | CASSLDPSSDEQFF
. | . | TRBJ2-5 | TRBV15 | TGTGCCACCAGCCTGGGACTTCACCAAGAGACCCAGTACTTC | CATSLGLHQETQYF
TRBD1 | . | TRBJ2-5 | TRBV2 | TGTGCCAGCAGTGAGGGTTTAGGGGGCGCGGAGACCCAGTACTTC | CASSEGLGGAETQYF
TRBD1 | . | TRBJ2-5 | TRBV27 | TGTGCCAGCAGTCGCATATACAGCTCTACCGGGACAGGGGAAGGGACCCAGTACTTC | CASSRIYSSTGTGEGTQYF